The next 26 T cell receptor beta chains were all read from a single sample in a study of T cells after yellow fever vaccination (dated by TCRdb to the late 2010s). Preparation of the library involved 5' RACE. Sequencing used an Illumina HiSeq 2500. Using fastp trimming at Q25 and MiXCR clonotype assembly, TCRdb reanalyzed the public sequencing data and kept in-frame beta chains. Every entry covers one CDR3 protein and lists the most common genes and DNA from its rows. The sample records under 550,000 distinct CDR3 sequences, just over 20% of which are singletons. Together, the top ten hold 15% to 20% of the sample. Explained via the paper, the treatment or condition label denotes: live attenuated yellow fever vaccine strain. This specimen consisted of PBMCs, obtained roughly 20 days after the first yellow fever vaccination. Receptors originate from a man aged 18 to 29 who received the YFV17D yellow fever vaccine.

This clonotype was detected only a few times. This chain links TRBV20-1 with TRBJ1-5; 7 positions agree with TRBD1. Germline loops: CDR1 DFQATT, CDR2 SNEGSKA (reference sequence). Germline trimming cut 2 bases from V and 3 bases from J; bases unmatched to any gene: 7. The CDR3 has 15 residues. The CDR3 coding sequence is TGCAGTGCTAGACCCGACAGGGTTGACAATCAGCCCCAGCATTTT. Protein product: CSARPDRVDNQPQHF.

J is TRBJ1-4 and V is TRBV20-1; D not resolved. The ends were cut back, 8 bases at V and 4 bases at J, with 11 bases in the middle. CDR3 length: 12 amino acids. Germline V lookup: CDR1 DFQATT, CDR2 SNEGSKA (reference sequence). DNA of the CDR3: TGCAGTTCAAGGGATTATAATGAAAAACTGTTTTTT. It encodes CSSRDYNEKLFF.

The CDR3 region is CSADPGQGPNGYTF. CDR3 DNA: TGCAGTGCTGATCCGGGACAGGGACCGAATGGCTACACCTTC. This chain connects TRBV20-1 to TRBJ1-2; 9 bases map to TRBD1. V shed 5 bases, J shed 6 bases, and the junction held 10 bases outside the gene matches. In germline, CDR1 is DFQATT, CDR2 SNEGSKA (reference sequence). The CDR3 is 14 residues long.

This clonotype came up a few times. The J gene is TRBJ1-5, the V gene TRBV7-8; D is uncertain. Trimming shortened V by 0 bases and J by 6 bases, and 15 bases separated the two germline ends. The CDR3 has 16 amino acids. CDR1 and CDR2 from the germline V gene are SGHVS and FQNEAQ. This chain's CDR3 is CASSLAGYKGSQPQHF. For the CDR3, the DNA is TGTGCCAGCAGCTTAGCTGGATATAAGGGAAGTCAGCCCCAGCATTTT.

This chain connects TRBV20-1 to TRBJ2-3, with D possibly being TRBD2 (5 bases). Trimming shortened V by 3 bases and J by 4 bases, and 17 bases separated the two germline ends. From germline, CDR1 is DFQATT and CDR2 SNEGSKA (reference sequence). The CDR3 runs 15 residues. The CDR3 loop is CSASGPLAKPDTQYF. The CDR3 DNA is TGCAGTGCTAGCGGGCCGCTAGCAAAGCCAGATACGCAGTATTTT.

V and J are TRBV7-9 and TRBJ2-7; TRBD1 might be the D (5 bases). Trimming took 7 bases from V and 0 from J, leaving 19 bases between them. The CDR3 covers 16 residues. The germline V gene encodes CDR1 SEHNR and CDR2 FQNEAQ (reference sequence). The CDR3 here is CASTLSWGNYSYEQYF. The CDR3 DNA sequence: TGTGCCAGCACCCTTAGTTGGGGCAACTACTCCTACGAGCAGTACTTC. The full variable domain, its missing parts supplied by reference TRBV7-9 and TRBJ2-7, is DTGVSQNPRHKITKRGQNVTFRCDPISEHNRLYWYRQTLGQGPEFLTYFQNEAQLEKSRLLSDRFSAERPKGSFSTLEIQRTEQGDSAMYLCASTLSWGNYSYEQYFGPGTRLTVT.

This clonotype occurred many times. The chain couples TRBV28 to TRBJ1-3; tentative D call: TRBD1 (5 bases). CDR1 and CDR2 from the germline V gene are MDHEN and SYDVKM. The CDR3 sequence is 14 residues long. Trimming took off 2 bases at V and 4 bases at J, with 9 bases between the two ends. The CDR3 is CASSLQDTGNTIYF. The CDR3 coding sequence is TGTGCCAGCAGTTTACAGGACACCGGAAACACCATATATTTT.

This clonotype showed up just a few times. The chain carries TRBV4-1 and TRBJ2-5, with D maybe TRBD2 (5 bases). Trimming removed 2 bases from V and 7 bases from J, with 20 bases in between. Germline loops: CDR1 MGHRA, CDR2 YSYEKL. The CDR3 contains 16 residues. CDR3 sequence (DNA): TGCGCCAGCAGCCAATGGATGGCTGCGGGCTTAGGGACCCAGTACTTC. As protein: CASSQWMAAGLGTQYF.

This clonotype was counted a few times. V and J are TRBV5-5 and TRBJ2-7, with D maybe TRBD2 (5 bases). The germline gives CDR1 SGHKS, CDR2 YYEKEE (reference sequence). V lost 1 base to trimming and J lost 4 bases, with 12 bases between them. The CDR3 runs to 14 residues. The CDR3, as DNA: TGTGCCAGCAGCTTGAGGTCAGCGGAGTACGAGCAGTACTTC. Its translation is CASSLRSAEYEQYF.

The chain employs TRBV7-6 and TRBJ2-3; a possible D gene is TRBD2 (6 bases). The germline CDR1 and CDR2 sequences are SGHVS and FNYEAQ. V gave up 2 bases and J gave up 2 bases, with 11 bases separating them. This CDR3 is 15 amino acids long. The CDR3 DNA sequence: TGTGCCAGCAGCTTACGCGGGGCAAACACAGATACGCAGTATTTT. Protein product: CASSLRGANTDTQYF.

This clonotype was recorded a few times. The CDR3 region is CSVVDGHSYGYTF. In nucleotides, the CDR3 is TGCAGCGTTGTAGACGGCCACTCCTATGGCTACACCTTC. The rearrangement joins TRBV29-1 to TRBJ1-2; no clear D gene. The CDR3 is 13 residues long. Germline assignment: CDR1 SQVTM and CDR2 ANQGSEA. The V gene lost 4 bases and the J gene lost 4 bases, with 13 bases spanning the gap.

This clonotype has ten or more counts. This chain links TRBV5-4 with TRBJ2-3, with a weak D call TRBD2 (5 bases). Germline CDR1 and CDR2: SGHNT and YYREEE (reference sequence). The CDR3 sequence is 15 residues long. Deletions cut 4 bases from V and 6 bases from J, with 18 bases between. The CDR3 nucleotides read TGTGCCAGCAGCCCGTCCGGACTGGGCGGGGATACGCAGTATTTT. Its translation: CASSPSGLGGDTQYF.

Only a few counts were recorded for this clonotype. J is TRBJ1-1 and V is TRBV4-1; D call uncertain. The CDR3 spans 16 residues. Trimming shortened V by 0 bases and J by 1 base, and 12 bases separated the two germline ends. CDR1 is MGHRA, CDR2 YSYEKL, per germline. This CDR3 reads CASSQEGQPSNTEAFF. The CDR3 nucleotides read TGCGCCAGCAGCCAAGAAGGGCAACCGTCGAACACTGAAGCTTTCTTT.

This chain links TRBV20-1 with TRBJ1-5, with no clear D. Germline assignment: CDR1 DFQATT and CDR2 SNEGSKA (reference sequence). The CDR3 length is 11 residues. Trimming shortened V by 1 base and J by 6 bases, and 4 bases separated the two germline ends. CDR3 nucleotide sequence: TGCAGTGCTAGAGCGGGTCAGCCCCAGCATTTT. The encoded protein is CSARAGQPQHF.

The chain combines TRBV27 with TRBJ2-3, with D maybe TRBD1 (6 bases). The germline V gene encodes CDR1 MNHEY and CDR2 SMNVEV (reference sequence). Trimming pared 3 bases from V and 0 bases from J, leaving 13 bases between. The CDR3 spans 16 residues. The CDR3 here is CASSFSGARSTDTQYF. Here the CDR3 DNA reads TGTGCCAGCAGTTTCTCAGGGGCGCGGAGCACAGATACGCAGTATTTT.

This clonotype was found a few times. The J gene is TRBJ2-5, the V gene TRBV6-2 or TRBV6-3; weak D call: TRBD1 (5 bases). The ends were cut back, 6 bases at V and 0 bases at J, with 14 bases in the middle. Germline CDR1 and CDR2: MNHEY and SVGEGT. The CDR3 spans 15 residues. The CDR3 bases are TGTGCCAGCAGCTCAGGGAATATTTACCAAGAGACCCAGTACTTC. This translates into CASSSGNIYQETQYF.

On this clonotype itself: Germline is not matched at one junction end, which may reflect a read error. The V and J genes are TRBV7-9 and TRBJ1-1; a weak D match, TRBD1 (5 bases). There are 12 residues in the CDR3. Germline CDR1 SEHNR, CDR2 FQNEAQ (reference sequence). In DNA, the CDR3 is TGTTCCAGCAGCTTAGATTCAGGGCCAGCTTTCTTT. Translation: CSSSLDSGPAFF.

A note on this clonotype: At one end the junction does not follow the germline gene, possibly because of a read error. This chain connects TRBV7-9 to TRBJ2-5, with 11 bases identical to TRBD2. The length of the CDR3 is 17 residues. CDR1 SEHNR and CDR2 FQNEAQ come from the germline V gene (reference sequence). As DNA, the CDR3 is TGTGCCAGCAGCGTAGCGGGGGGGCCGTACTCCCAAGAGACCCAGTACTTC. Its protein is CASSVAGGPYSQETQYF. Full variable domain (remainder filled in from reference TRBV7-9 and TRBJ2-5): DTGVSQNPRHKITKRGQNVTFRCDPISEHNRLYWYRQTLGQGPEFLTYFQNEAQLEKSRLLSDRFSAERPKGSFSTLEIQRTEQGDSAMYLCASSVAGGPYSQETQYFGPGTRLLVL.

This chain uses TRBV28 with TRBJ2-7; the D gene is possibly TRBD2 (6 bases). The germline V and J ends were trimmed by 4 bases and 0 bases, with 13 bases remaining between them. The germline CDR1 and CDR2 sequences are MDHEN and SYDVKM. The CDR3 is 15 amino acids. CDR3 region: CASSSFRGGSYEQYV. As DNA, the CDR3 is TGTGCCAGCAGTTCGTTTCGGGGAGGCTCCTACGAGCAGTACGTC.

V is TRBV27 and J is TRBJ2-1; TRBD2 is a possible D gene (5 bases). This CDR3 comprises 15 residues. Trimming removed 3 bases at V and 10 bases at J, with 19 bases between. Germline loops: CDR1 MNHEY, CDR2 SMNVEV (reference sequence). CDR3 protein: CASSFPDRGGVEQFF. CDR3 nucleotide sequence: TGTGCCAGCAGTTTCCCCGATCGGGGTGGCGTCGAGCAGTTCTTC.

The chain links TRBV3-1 to TRBJ2-7, with 7 bases lining up with TRBD1. The ends lost 1 base at V and 6 bases at J; junction bases unmatched: 3. The CDR3 extends over 13 amino acids. Germline lookup yields CDR1 LGHDT and CDR2 YNNKEL (reference sequence). The CDR3 coding sequence is TGTGCCAGCAGCCAAGCGACAGGGAGCGAGCAGTACTTC. It encodes CASSQATGSEQYF.

Here the CDR3 DNA reads TGTGCCAGCTCCCGAGAGTTATCACCCTCATACGAGCAGTACTTC. Translated: CASSRELSPSYEQYF. This sequence joins TRBV19 and TRBJ2-7; D is undetermined. Trimming took off 9 bases at V and 4 bases at J, with 22 bases between the two ends. The length of the CDR3 is 15 residues. Germline-derived CDR1 and CDR2 are LNHDA and SQIVND (reference sequence).

This clonotype was observed a handful of times. The V call is TRBV4-2, the J call TRBJ1-4; perhaps TRBD1 as D (5 bases). CDR3 length equals 13 residues. Deletions cut 5 bases from V and 8 bases from J, with 12 bases between. Looked up from germline, CDR1 is LGHNA and CDR2 is YNFKEQ. CDR3 sequence (DNA): TGTGCCAGCAGCGTGCAGGGAGGAGAAAAACTGTTTTTT. Translated, it gives CASSVQGGEKLFF.

This clonotype was detected a few times. The chain recombines TRBV9 with TRBJ2-3; D gene uncertain. The CDR3 runs to 14 residues. V lost 3 bases and J 4 bases, leaving 12 bases between the germline ends. Germline V lookup: CDR1 SGDLS, CDR2 YYNGEE. This chain's CDR3 is CASSGTSHADTQYF. CDR3 nucleotides: TGTGCCAGCAGCGGGACCTCACATGCAGATACGCAGTATTTT.

The rearrangement joins TRBV5-1 to TRBJ2-1; D possibly matches TRBD1 or TRBD2 (7 bases each). CDR1 and CDR2 (germline): SGHRS, YFSETQ. V shed 4 bases and J shed 7 bases, with 18 bases lying between them. There are 15 residues in the CDR3. CDR3 loop: CASSPGGTEINEQFF. The CDR3 nucleotides read TGCGCCAGCAGCCCCGGGGGGACAGAAATTAATGAGCAGTTCTTC.

V and J are TRBV6-1 and TRBJ1-5; D is unresolved. The germline V gene encodes CDR1 MNHNS and CDR2 SASEGT. Trimming pared 3 bases from V and 0 bases from J, leaving 9 bases between. The CDR3 has 15 residues. The DNA of the CDR3 is TGTGCCAGCAGTGATTGGGGATATAGCAATCAGCCCCAGCATTTT. Translating it yields CASSDWGYSNQPQHF.